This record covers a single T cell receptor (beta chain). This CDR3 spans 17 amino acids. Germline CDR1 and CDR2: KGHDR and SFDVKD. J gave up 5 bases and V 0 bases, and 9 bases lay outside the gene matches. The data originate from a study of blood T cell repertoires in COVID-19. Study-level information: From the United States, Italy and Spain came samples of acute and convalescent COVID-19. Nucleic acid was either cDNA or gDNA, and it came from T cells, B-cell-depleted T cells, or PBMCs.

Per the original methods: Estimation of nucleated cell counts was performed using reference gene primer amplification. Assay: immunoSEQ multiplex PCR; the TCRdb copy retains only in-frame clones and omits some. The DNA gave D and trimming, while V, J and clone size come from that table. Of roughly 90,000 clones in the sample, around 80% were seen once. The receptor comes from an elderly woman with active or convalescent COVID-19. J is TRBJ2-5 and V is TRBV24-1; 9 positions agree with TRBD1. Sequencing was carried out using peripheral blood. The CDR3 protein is CATSDLGSGTGMETQYF. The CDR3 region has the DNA TGTGCCACCAGTGATTTGGGATCCGGGACAGGGATGGAGACCCAGTACTTC.